The present T cell receptor (beta chain) was sequenced within a study of shared clonotypes between healthy human individuals. CD45RO-negative, CCR7-positively selected cells formed the naive CD8 fraction, excluding terminally differentiated effector memory CD45RA+ cells. Original processing notes: Junction-only sequences without quality scores came from ImmunoSEQ, so filtering differed. Data came from immunoSEQ multiplex PCR; TCRdb stores just in-frame clones and leaves some out. The V and J calls and clone size are taken from that table; D and trimming were inferred from the DNA. The repertoire holds about 700,000 clones, with 92% as singletons. This CDR3 contains 12 residues. Germline V gene sequence: CDR1 MNHEY, CDR2 SMNVEV (reference sequence). The V end lost 10 bases, the J end lost 7 bases, and 14 bases lay between the germline ends. About this clone: As yet, its antigen is unknown.

Overall study findings and caveats: Relative to clonotypes present in all four donors, those not shared had lower generation probabilities.

The sequence was collected from a man aged 25-45 years in good health. The material sequenced was naive CD8+ T cells sorted from blood. V is TRBV27 and J is TRBJ2-1, with D perhaps being TRBD1 or TRBD2 (5 bases each). The CDR3 here is CATHRGVNEQFF. The CDR3 bases are TGTGCCACCCATAGAGGGGTAAATGAGCAGTTCTTC.